The rows below give T cell receptor beta chains drawn from one sample of a study of blood T cell repertoires in COVID-19. Profiling relied on immunoSEQ multiplex PCR, and the TCRdb table lists in-frame clones only, not all of them. The repertoire holds 90,000 or so clones, approximately 88% seen once, with more than 5% in the top ten. The sample consisted of peripheral blood. All receptors derive from a man in his 60s with COVID-19, enrolled during active disease. The conserved cysteine and the conserved F or W are not part of the CDR3 here. Fields, in order: V gene, J gene, CDR3 protein.

v_call: TRBV7-9
j_call: TRBJ1-4
cdr3_aa: ASSLVEGANEKLF

v_call: TRBV10-3
j_call: TRBJ2-7
cdr3_aa: AISEQRENREQY

v_call: TRBV5-1
j_call: TRBJ2-1
cdr3_aa: ASSRDTSYNEQF

v_call: TRBV6-1
j_call: TRBJ1-2
cdr3_aa: ASSVTGSEANYGYT

v_call: TRBV7-3
j_call: TRBJ2-7
cdr3_aa: ASSFNRDSEQY

v_call: TRBV24-1
j_call: TRBJ2-3
cdr3_aa: ATSIRNTDTQY

v_call: TRBV30
j_call: TRBJ1-2
cdr3_aa: AWSRQGPYGYT

v_call: TRBV9
j_call: TRBJ1-1
cdr3_aa: ASSATPGTEAF

v_call: TRBV9
j_call: TRBJ2-2
cdr3_aa: ASSVGDSGELF

v_call: TRBV28
j_call: TRBJ1-5
cdr3_aa: ASSLNAGRNQPQH

v_call: TRBV19
j_call: TRBJ2-1
cdr3_aa: ASSIGQGAHNEQF

v_call: TRBV7-7
j_call: TRBJ2-2
cdr3_aa: ASSSLTSGRRTGELF

v_call: TRBV10-3
j_call: TRBJ2-5
cdr3_aa: AISRTVQETQY

v_call: TRBV3-1/TRBV3-2
j_call: TRBJ2-1
cdr3_aa: ASSHLAGGDNEQF

v_call: TRBV18
j_call: TRBJ1-2
cdr3_aa: ASSPTAGNYGYT

v_call: TRBV19
j_call: TRBJ2-1
cdr3_aa: ASSIYINEQF

v_call: TRBV5-1
j_call: TRBJ2-7
cdr3_aa: ASSLRQGYDEQY

v_call: TRBV11-2
j_call: TRBJ2-5
cdr3_aa: ASSLSGTEETQY

v_call: TRBV11-2
j_call: TRBJ1-4
cdr3_aa: ASSLGQGATNEKLF

v_call: TRBV12-3/TRBV12-4
j_call: TRBJ1-4
cdr3_aa: ASSLAGGHILF

v_call: TRBV19
j_call: TRBJ1-2
cdr3_aa: ASKGQSLFPLWSYT

v_call: TRBV7-2
j_call: TRBJ2-7
cdr3_aa: ASSFQREGQY

v_call: TRBV28
j_call: TRBJ1-2
cdr3_aa: ASTSDRRYGYT

v_call: TRBV11-3
j_call: TRBJ2-1
cdr3_aa: ASSLGQGGYNEQF

v_call: TRBV28
j_call: TRBJ2-7
cdr3_aa: ASSLPYPYEQY

v_call: TRBV5-1
j_call: TRBJ2-2
cdr3_aa: ASSFTTGPGELF